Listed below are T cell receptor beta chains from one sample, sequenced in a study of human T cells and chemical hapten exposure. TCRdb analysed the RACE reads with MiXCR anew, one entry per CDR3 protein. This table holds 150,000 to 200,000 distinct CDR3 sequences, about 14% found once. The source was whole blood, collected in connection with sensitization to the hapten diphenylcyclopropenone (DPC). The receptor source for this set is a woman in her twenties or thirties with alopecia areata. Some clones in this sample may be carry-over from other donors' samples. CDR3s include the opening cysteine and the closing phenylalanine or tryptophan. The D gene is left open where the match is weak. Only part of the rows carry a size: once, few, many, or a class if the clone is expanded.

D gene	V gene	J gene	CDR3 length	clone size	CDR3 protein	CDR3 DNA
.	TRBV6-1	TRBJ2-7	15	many	CASIEDRGYAYEQYF	TGTGCCAGCATTGAGGACAGAGGGTATGCCTACGAGCAGTACTTC
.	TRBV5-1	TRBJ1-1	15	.	CASSPTLTQGVGAFF	TGCGCCAGCAGCCCTACACTAACTCAGGGCGTCGGAGCTTTCTTT
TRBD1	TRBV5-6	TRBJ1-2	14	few	CASSPRQGNYGYTF	TGTGCCAGCAGCCCACGACAGGGAAACTATGGCTACACCTTC
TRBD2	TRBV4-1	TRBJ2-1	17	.	CASSQDSSSGSNSEQFF	TGCGCCAGCAGCCAAGATTCGTCGAGCGGGAGTAACAGTGAGCAGTTCTTC
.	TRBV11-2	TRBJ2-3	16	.	CASSSQLRGTTDTQYF	TGTGCCAGCAGCTCGCAACTCAGGGGAACCACAGATACGCAGTATTTT
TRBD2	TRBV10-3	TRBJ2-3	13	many	CAIGTSGTDTQYF	TGTGCCATCGGGACTAGCGGCACAGATACGCAGTATTTT
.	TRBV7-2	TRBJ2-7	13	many	CASSPGLIGEQYF	TGTGCCAGCAGCCCTGGACTGATTGGGGAGCAGTACTTC
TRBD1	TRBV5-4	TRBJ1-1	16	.	CVSSMGQGNLLIEAFF	TGTGTCAGCAGCATGGGACAGGGGAACCTCCTCATCGAAGCTTTCTTT
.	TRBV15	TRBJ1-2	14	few	CATSRDLGGNGYTF	TGTGCCACCAGCAGAGATCTGGGGGGCAATGGCTACACCTTC
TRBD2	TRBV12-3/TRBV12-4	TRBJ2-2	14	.	CASSPLAGGRELFF	TGTGCCAGCAGCCCACTTGCGGGGGGCCGGGAGCTGTTTTTT
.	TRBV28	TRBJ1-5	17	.	CASSLSYLASSNQPQHF	TGTGCCAGCAGTTTATCTTATCTAGCGAGTAGCAATCAGCCCCAGCATTTT
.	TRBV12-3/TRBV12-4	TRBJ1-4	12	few	CASSFEGPELFF	TGTGCCAGCAGTTTTGAAGGACCTGAACTGTTTTTT
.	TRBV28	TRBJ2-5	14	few	CASTPGGYQETQYF	TGTGCCAGCACCCCAGGGGGGTACCAAGAGACCCAGTACTTC
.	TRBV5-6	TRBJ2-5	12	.	CASSSAGGTQYF	TGTGCCAGCAGCTCCGCTGGAGGGACCCAGTACTTC
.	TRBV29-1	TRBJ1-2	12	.	CSAEQGNYGYTF	TGCAGCGCCGAACAGGGCAACTATGGCTACACCTTC
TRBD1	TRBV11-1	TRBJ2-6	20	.	CASSLLLGVGQASGANVLTF	TGTGCCAGCAGCTTACTTCTCGGCGTTGGACAGGCCTCTGGGGCCAACGTCCTGACTTTC
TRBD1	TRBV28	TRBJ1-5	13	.	CASSPGGPQPQHF	TGTGCCAGCAGTCCAGGGGGTCCACAGCCCCAGCATTTT